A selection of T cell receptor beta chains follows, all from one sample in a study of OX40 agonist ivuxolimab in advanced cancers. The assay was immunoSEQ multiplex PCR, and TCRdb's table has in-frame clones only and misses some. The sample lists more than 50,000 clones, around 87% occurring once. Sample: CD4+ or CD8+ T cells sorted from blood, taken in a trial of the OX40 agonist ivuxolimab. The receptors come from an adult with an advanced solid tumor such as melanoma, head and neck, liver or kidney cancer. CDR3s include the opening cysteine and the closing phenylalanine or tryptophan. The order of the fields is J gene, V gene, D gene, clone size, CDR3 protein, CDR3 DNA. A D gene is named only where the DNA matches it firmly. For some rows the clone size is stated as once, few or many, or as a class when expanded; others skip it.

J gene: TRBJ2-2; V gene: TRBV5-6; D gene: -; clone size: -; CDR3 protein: CASRPGHPGTGELFF; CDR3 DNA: TGTGCCAGCAGACCGGGCCATCCTGGGACCGGGGAGCTGTTTTTT
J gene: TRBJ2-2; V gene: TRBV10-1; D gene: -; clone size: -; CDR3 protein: CASSDWGHTGELFF; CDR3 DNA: TGCGCCAGCAGTGATTGGGGGCATACCGGGGAGCTGTTTTTT
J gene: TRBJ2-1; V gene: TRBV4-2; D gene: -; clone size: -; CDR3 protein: CASSQEPGGNSYNEQFF; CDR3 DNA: TGTGCCAGCAGCCAAGAACCGGGCGGGAACTCCTACAATGAGCAGTTCTTC
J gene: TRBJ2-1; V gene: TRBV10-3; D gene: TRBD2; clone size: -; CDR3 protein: CAISLGLAGGPNEQFF; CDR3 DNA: TGTGCCATCTCACTGGGACTAGCGGGAGGGCCTAATGAGCAGTTCTTC
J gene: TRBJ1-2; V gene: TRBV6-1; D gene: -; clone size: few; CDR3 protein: CASHGRGGYGYTF; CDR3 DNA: TGTGCCAGTCATGGAAGGGGTGGCTATGGCTACACCTTC
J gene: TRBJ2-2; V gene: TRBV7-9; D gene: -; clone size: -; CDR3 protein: CASSRGQGNTGELFF; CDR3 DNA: TGTGCCAGCAGCCGAGGGCAGGGGAACACCGGGGAGCTGTTTTTT
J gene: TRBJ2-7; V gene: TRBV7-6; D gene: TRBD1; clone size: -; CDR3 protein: CASSLSGTGSSYEQYF; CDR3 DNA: TGTGCCAGCAGCTTATCCGGGACAGGGTCCTCCTACGAGCAGTACTTC
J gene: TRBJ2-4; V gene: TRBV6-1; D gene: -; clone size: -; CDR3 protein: CASSEGNLLAKNIQYF; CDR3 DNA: TGTGCCAGCAGTGAAGGTAACCTATTAGCCAAAAACATTCAGTACTTC
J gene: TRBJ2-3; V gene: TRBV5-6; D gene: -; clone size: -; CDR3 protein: CASSLWATDTQYF; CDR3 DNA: TGTGCCAGCAGCTTGTGGGCCACAGATACGCAGTATTTT
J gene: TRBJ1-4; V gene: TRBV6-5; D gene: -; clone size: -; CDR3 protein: CASSPTGHNEKLFF; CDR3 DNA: TGTGCCAGCAGCCCCACTGGGCATAATGAAAAACTGTTTTTT
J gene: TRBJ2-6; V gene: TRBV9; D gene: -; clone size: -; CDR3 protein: CASSRVGANVLTF; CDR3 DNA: TGTGCCAGCAGCAGGGTGGGGGCCAACGTCCTGACTTTC
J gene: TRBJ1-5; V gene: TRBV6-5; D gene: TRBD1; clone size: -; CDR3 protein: CASSSTGNNQPQHF; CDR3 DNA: TGTGCCAGCAGTTCGACAGGGAATAATCAGCCCCAGCATTTT
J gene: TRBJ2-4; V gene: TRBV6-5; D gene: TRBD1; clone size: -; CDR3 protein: CASSGTATNIQYF; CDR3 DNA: TGTGCCAGCTCTGGGACAGCGACAAACATTCAGTACTTC
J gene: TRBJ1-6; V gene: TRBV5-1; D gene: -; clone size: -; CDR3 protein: CASSLYGSDYNSPLHF; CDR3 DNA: TGCGCCAGCAGCTTGTACGGGTCAGACTATAATTCACCCCTCCACTTT
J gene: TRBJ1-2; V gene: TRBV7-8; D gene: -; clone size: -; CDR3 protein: CASGQRTANYGYTF; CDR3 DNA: TGTGCCAGCGGACAAAGGACAGCGAACTATGGCTACACCTTC
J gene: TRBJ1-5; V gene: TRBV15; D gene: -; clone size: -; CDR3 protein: CATSKPQGNQPQHF; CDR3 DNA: TGTGCCACCAGCAAACCTCAGGGGAACCAGCCCCAGCATTTT
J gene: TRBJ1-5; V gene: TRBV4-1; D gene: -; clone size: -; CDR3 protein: CASSPRTGFGQPQHF; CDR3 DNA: TGCGCCAGCAGCCCCCGGACGGGTTTTGGTCAGCCCCAGCATTTT
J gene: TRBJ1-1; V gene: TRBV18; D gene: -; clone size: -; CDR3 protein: CASSPPLGGNTEAFF; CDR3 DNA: TGTGCCAGCTCACCTCCTTTGGGGGGGAACACTGAAGCTTTCTTT
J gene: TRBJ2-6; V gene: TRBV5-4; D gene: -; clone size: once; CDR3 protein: CASNRYSGANVLTF; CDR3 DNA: TGTGCCAGCAACCGGTACTCTGGGGCCAACGTCCTGACTTTC
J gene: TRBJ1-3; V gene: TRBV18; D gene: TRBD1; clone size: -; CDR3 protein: CASSQGQDNTIYF; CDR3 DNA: TGTGCCAGCTCACAGGGACAGGATAACACCATATATTTT
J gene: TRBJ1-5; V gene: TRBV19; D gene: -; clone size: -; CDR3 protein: CASSSVSGSGSHF; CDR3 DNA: TGTGCCAGTAGTTCCGTCTCAGGGAGCGGGTCCCATTTT